This record covers a single TCR beta chain. Some clones are missing from TCRdb's copy, which holds only in-frame ones; the method was immunoSEQ multiplex PCR. The sample has around 83,000 clones; about 90% are singletons. The entry originates in a study of OX40 agonist ivuxolimab in advanced cancers. V shed 4 bases and J 2 bases; nucleotides not matched to a gene: 11. The germline V gene has CDR1 MNHNS and CDR2 SASEGT. The CDR3 is made up of 16 amino acids. This specimen was CD4+ or CD8+ T cells sorted from blood, taken in a trial of the OX40 agonist ivuxolimab. The V call is TRBV6-1, the J call TRBJ2-7, with 7 bases aligning to TRBD2. This sequence originates from an adult with an advanced solid tumor such as melanoma, head and neck, liver or kidney cancer. The DNA for the CDR3 is TGTGCCAGCAGTGTACCCCCTAGCGGCAGGACCTACGAGCAGTACTTC. It codes for CASSVPPSGRTYEQYF.